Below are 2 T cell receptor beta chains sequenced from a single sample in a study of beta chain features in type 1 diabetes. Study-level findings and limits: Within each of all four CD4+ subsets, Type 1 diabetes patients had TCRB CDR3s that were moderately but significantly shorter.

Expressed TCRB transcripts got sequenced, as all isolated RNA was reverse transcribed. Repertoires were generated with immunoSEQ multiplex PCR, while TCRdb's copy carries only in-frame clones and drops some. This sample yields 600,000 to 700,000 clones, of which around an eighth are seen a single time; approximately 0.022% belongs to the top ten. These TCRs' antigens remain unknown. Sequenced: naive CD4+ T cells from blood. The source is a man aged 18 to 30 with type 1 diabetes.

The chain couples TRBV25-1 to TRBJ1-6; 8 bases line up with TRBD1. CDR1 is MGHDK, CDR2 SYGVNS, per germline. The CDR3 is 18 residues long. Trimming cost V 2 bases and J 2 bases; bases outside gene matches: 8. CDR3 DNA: TGTGCCAGCAGTGAAACCCCACGGACAGGGACCTATAATTCACCCCTCCACTTT. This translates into CASSETPRTGTYNSPLHF.

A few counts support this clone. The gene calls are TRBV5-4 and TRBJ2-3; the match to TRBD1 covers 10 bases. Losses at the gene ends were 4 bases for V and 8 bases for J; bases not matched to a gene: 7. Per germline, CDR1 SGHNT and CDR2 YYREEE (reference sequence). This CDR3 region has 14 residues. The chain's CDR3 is CASSNRDRGGTQYF. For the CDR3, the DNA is TGTGCCAGCAGCAACCGGGACAGGGGTGGTACGCAGTATTTT.